The 4 T cell receptor beta chains given below trace back to one sample, sequenced in a study of T-cell memory formation after mild COVID-19 (dated by TCRdb to about 2021). Receptors were amplified or captured by 5' RACE. The sample was run on an Illumina NovaSeq 6000. TCRdb applied fastp at Q25 and MiXCR to the public reads, then kept only in-frame beta chains. Each CDR3 protein gets just one entry, which takes the most common genes and DNA from the rows behind it. Across this sample there are around 83,000 distinct CDR3 sequences, with nearly 25% seen only once. The ten largest clonotypes hold 42% of the sample. The specimen sequenced was PBMCs or a T cell subset sorted from them (not recorded which). These receptor sequences come from a man younger than 35 who had mild COVID-19 (a few samples of this study predate the infection). The sample titles of this study are shuffled in the database, so cell type and time point are left out; the donor was told from shared clones.

This clonotype was counted a few times. As DNA, the CDR3 is TGTGCCAGCAGCCTCAGGGGTGATCAGTTCTTC. Encoded protein: CASSLRGDQFF. The chain has TRBV5-8 and TRBJ2-1; a possible D gene is TRBD1 (6 bases). Germline loops: CDR1 SGHTS, CDR2 YDEGEE. The CDR3 loop spans 11 amino acids. Trimming took off 4 bases at V and 13 bases at J, with 12 bases between the two ends.

V usage is TRBV4-2 and J usage is TRBJ1-1; 9 bases agree with TRBD1. CDR3 length: 17 residues. Trimming took 2 bases from V and 6 from J; bases not matched to a gene: 13. Germline V gene data show CDR1 as LGHNA and CDR2 as YNFKEQ. CDR3 sequence: CASSQLGTGLGLPEAFF. Here the CDR3 DNA reads TGTGCCAGCAGCCAATTAGGGACAGGGTTGGGGTTACCTGAAGCTTTCTTT.

This clonotype was counted only a few times. The V and J genes are TRBV4-1 and TRBJ2-1, with D possibly TRBD2 on 6 matching bases. Germline V CDR1 and CDR2: MGHRA, YSYEKL. The CDR3 covers 13 residues. Trimming shortened V by 4 bases and J by 5 bases, and 9 bases separated the two germline ends. Written as DNA, the CDR3 is TGCGCCAGCAGCCTTAGCGGAAACAATGAGCAGTTCTTC. It yields the protein CASSLSGNNEQFF.

The CDR3 is CASSPLGPSYEQYF. DNA of the CDR3: TGTGCCAGCAGTCCTCTAGGTCCCTCCTACGAGCAGTACTTC. The chain couples TRBV27 to TRBJ2-7, with D unresolved. The V and J ends lost 5 bases and 0 bases respectively, with 11 bases between them. The CDR3 is 14 residues long. Germline CDR1 and CDR2: MNHEY and SMNVEV (reference sequence).